These 16 T cell receptor beta chains were sequenced from one sample in a study of T cells in women clearing cervical HPV infection. Assay used: immunoSEQ multiplex PCR; TCRdb lists only in-frame clones, some missing. Here the sample table reports around 31,000 clones. The sample taken for sequencing was blood buffy coat. These receptors originate from a woman between 18 and 70 years old with a cervical HPV16 infection that either progressed to CIN3+ or cleared (not recorded which).

A note on this clone: The read stops 3 residues short of the end of the CDR3; the missing end is completed from the germline J gene. The chain has TRBV19 and TRBJ1-5; D gene uncertain. In germline, CDR1 is LNHDA, CDR2 SQIVND (reference sequence). Trimming took off 3 bases at V and 2 bases at J, with 14 bases between the two ends. The CDR3 sequence is 16 residues long. The DNA read from the CDR3 is TGTGCCAGTAGTATCGTCGTCTGGGCTGGCAATCAGCCC. This translates into CASSIVVWAGNQP. Given in full, the CDR3 is CASSIVVWAGNQPQHF.

A remark on this clone: At one end the junction does not follow the germline gene, possibly because of a read error. The CDR3 goes on 3 residues after the read ends, and that part is filled in from the germline J gene. V gene TRBV20-1 combines with J gene TRBJ2-3; tentative D call: TRBD1 (5 bases). Germline V gives CDR1 DFQATT, CDR2 SNEGSKA (reference sequence). This CDR3 comprises 13 residues. The DNA read from the CDR3 is TGCAGTGCTGGAGACAGTCTCCAAGAGACG. It is translated as CSAGDSLQET. The complete CDR3 sequence is CSAGDSLQETQYF.

As for this clone: From the germline J gene comes the end of the CDR3, since the read stops 3 residues before it. This chain links TRBV5-4 with TRBJ2-3; a weak D match, TRBD1 (6 bases). The V gene's germline CDR1 is SGHNT and CDR2 YYREEE (reference sequence). The CDR3 runs to 15 residues. The sequenced part of the CDR3 DNA is TGTGCCAGCAGCCATCGAACTACAGGGAAGGAGACG. Its translation is CASSHRTTGKET. In full, the CDR3 reads CASSHRTTGKETQYF.

The sequenced CDR3 bases are TGCGCCAGCAGCTTCTTTGGGCAGGGGGCTTCGAATGAG. This translates into CASSFFGQGASNE. The whole CDR3 region reads CASSFFGQGASNEQFF. The chain couples TRBV5-1 to TRBJ2-1; TRBD1 agrees at 8 bases. The sequenced fragment ends 3 residues before the CDR3 boundary, so the rest is inferred from the germline J gene. The germline V gene has CDR1 SGHRS and CDR2 YFSETQ. The CDR3 runs to 16 residues. Trimming took 2 bases from V and 7 from J; bases not matched to a gene: 11.

With respect to this clone: The CDR3 goes on 3 residues after the read ends, and that part is filled in from the germline J gene. The V gene is TRBV10-1, the J gene TRBJ2-3, with 10 positions matching TRBD2. V shed 3 bases and J 3 bases; nucleotides not matched to a gene: 0. The CDR3 extends over 14 amino acids. Per germline, CDR1 WNHNN and CDR2 SYGVQD (reference sequence). CDR3 bases read: TGCGCCAGCAGTGATAGCGGGGGGACAGATACG. It encodes CASSDSGGTDT. The complete CDR3 sequence is CASSDSGGTDTQYF.

CDR3 region: CSVWGGASGNTIYF. The covered CDR3 bases are TGCAGTGTCTGGGGGGGTGCCTCTGGAAACACC. The rearrangement uses TRBV20-1 and TRBJ1-3; D perhaps matches TRBD1 (5 bases). The sequenced fragment ends 3 residues before the CDR3 boundary, so the rest is inferred from the germline J gene. Germline loops: CDR1 DFQATT, CDR2 SNEGSKA (reference sequence). The ends were cut back, 7 bases at V and 0 bases at J, with 13 bases in the middle. This CDR3 spans 14 amino acids.

Of note for this clone: The CDR3 end falls 3 residues outside the read, so it is completed with the germline J gene. The chain is built from TRBV6-2 or TRBV6-3 and TRBJ1-2, with D perhaps TRBD1 (6 bases). Germline CDR1 reads MNHEY; CDR2 reads SVGEGT. The ends were cut back, 6 bases at V and 0 bases at J, with 11 bases in the middle. The CDR3 is made up of 14 amino acids. CDR3 DNA (partial): TGTGCCAGCAGACAGGGAGGATCTAACTATGGC. It is translated as CASRQGGSNYG. The whole CDR3 reads CASRQGGSNYGYTF.

About this clone: The CDR3 is cut off 3 residues early in the read; its end comes from the germline J gene. The V call is TRBV7-2, the J call TRBJ2-3, with 9 bases that match TRBD1. Germline V CDR1 and CDR2: SGHTA, FQGNSA. CDR3 size: 15 residues. The CDR3 sequence: CASSHRGPGNQPQYF. Partial CDR3 DNA: TGTGCCAGCAGCCACAGGGGGCCGGGCAATCAGCCG.

Concerning this clone: The read terminates 3 residues ahead of where the CDR3 ends, so the germline J gene completes it. V is TRBV20-1 and J is TRBJ2-7; the D is unclear. Trimming cost V 3 bases and J 1 base, with 16 bases left between them. The CDR3 is 15 residues long. Germline V gene lookup returns CDR1 DFQATT and CDR2 SNEGSKA (reference sequence). The CDR3 reads CSARVIMAASYEQYF. The CDR3 bases that were read are TGCAGTGCTAGGGTTATAATGGCGGCGTCCTACGAG.

Details on this clone: The DNA ends 3 residues before the CDR3 does, and the rest of the CDR3 is filled in from the germline J gene. The chain has TRBV29-1 and TRBJ1-2; tentatively, D is TRBD1 (6 bases). The CDR3 spans 12 residues. CDR1 SQVTM and CDR2 ANQGSEA come from the germline V gene. The sequenced CDR3 bases are TGCAGCGTTGAGGCACAGGGTTGGGGC. Protein sequence: CSVEAQGWG. The full CDR3 reads CSVEAQGWGYTF. Full variable domain (remainder filled in from reference TRBV29-1 and TRBJ1-2): SAVISQKPSRDICQRGTSLTIQCQVDSQVTMMFWYRQQPGQSLTLIATANQGSEATYESGFVIDKFPISRPNLTFSTLTVSNMSPEDSSIYLCSVEAQGWGYTFGSGTRLTVV.

About this clone: The sequence runs out 3 residues before the end of the CDR3; the remainder is reconstructed from the germline J gene. The chain uses TRBV10-3 and TRBJ2-1, with D possibly being TRBD1 (6 bases). The CDR3 covers 12 residues. Germline CDR1 and CDR2: ENHRY and SYGVKD. V was pared by 3 bases and J by 8 bases, with 8 bases between. CDR3 DNA (partial): TGTGCCATCAGTGAAGCAGGGGATGAG. Translation gives CAISEAGDE. The entire CDR3 sequence reads CAISEAGDEQFF.

The part of the CDR3 DNA that was read is TGTGCCAGCACCACCACCGGGACAGGGGCCTCAGGGCCC. Its translation: CASTTTGTGASGP. The entire CDR3 protein reads CASTTTGTGASGPQHF. The J gene is TRBJ1-5, the V gene TRBV6-2 or TRBV6-3; 10 nucleotides line up with TRBD1. The read is 3 residues too short to cover the CDR3 end, so that end is filled in from the germline J gene. Germline trimming cut 7 bases from V and 9 bases from J; bases unmatched to any gene: 15. This CDR3 spans 16 amino acids. Germline V gene data show CDR1 as MNHEY and CDR2 as SVGEGT.

About this clone itself: The read gets to within 3 residues of the CDR3 end, and the germline J gene fills in the rest. The rearrangement joins TRBV19 to TRBJ2-7; TRBD1 is a possible D gene (5 bases). The CDR3 contains 15 residues. Germline V gene sequence: CDR1 LNHDA, CDR2 SQIVND (reference sequence). Trimming took off 2 bases at V and 0 bases at J, with 11 bases between the two ends. The part of the CDR3 DNA that was read is TGTGCCAGTAGTATAAGGGGCAGGAACTCCTACGAG. Amino acid sequence: CASSIRGRNSYE. The full CDR3 is CASSIRGRNSYEQYF.

With regard to this clone: Coverage ceases 3 residues before the CDR3 finishes, and the germline J gene fills in the end. The chain has TRBV5-1 and TRBJ2-2; 10 bases agree with TRBD2. V was pared by 6 bases and J by 5 bases, with 4 bases of the junction left unmatched. Germline-derived CDR1 and CDR2 are SGHRS and YFSETQ. This CDR3 region has 14 residues. CDR3 protein: CASKALAGTGELFF. Incomplete CDR3 DNA: TGCGCCAGCAAGGCACTAGCGGGGACCGGGGAG.

Turning to this clone: The observed sequence ends 3 residues before the CDR3 terminus, with the missing tail filled in from the germline J gene. This rearrangement joins TRBV7-2 to TRBJ1-2, with TRBD1 matching 10 bases. There are 15 residues in the CDR3. Germline lookup yields CDR1 SGHTA and CDR2 FQGNSA. CDR3 residues: CASSLAGTGALSYTF. The CDR3 bases that were read are TGTGCCAGCAGCTTAGCCGGGACAGGGGCGTTAAGC.

Regarding this clone: The read ends 3 residues early relative to the CDR3; the germline J gene fills the gap. The J gene is TRBJ1-1, the V gene TRBV7-2; TRBD1 matches 8 bases. The CDR3 runs 14 residues. J gave up 4 bases and V 4 bases, and 5 bases lay outside the gene matches. Germline V gene data show CDR1 as SGHTA and CDR2 as FQGNSA. The sequenced part of the CDR3 DNA is TGTGCCAGCAGCTCACAGGGGGGGAGCACTGAA. This translates into CASSSQGGSTE. The CDR3 in full is CASSSQGGSTEAFF.